Below are 16 T cell receptor beta chains sequenced from a single sample in a study of shared clonotypes between healthy human individuals. Naive CD8 cells, CD45RO-negative and positively selected for CCR7, excluded terminally differentiated effector memory CD45RA+ cells. The table came from immunoSEQ multiplex PCR; TCRdb's copy has only in-frame clones and leaves some out. The sample carries roughly 2.1 million clones, about 93% recorded once. Input material: naive CD8+ T cells from PBMCs. The receptors were sampled from a young man in good health. Some clones in this sample may be carry-over from other donors' samples.

The chain couples TRBV5-4 to TRBJ2-5; D gene uncertain. Germline values: CDR1 SGHNT, CDR2 YYREEE (reference sequence). Trimming cost V 0 bases and J 1 base, with 7 bases left between them. The CDR3 is 14 residues long. Here the CDR3 reads CASSLGLGQETQYF. The CDR3 nucleotides read TGTGCCAGCAGCTTGGGGCTGGGCCAAGAGACCCAGTACTTC.

This rearrangement joins TRBV9 to TRBJ2-2, with a weak D call TRBD1 (5 bases). The CDR3 is 16 amino acids. Germline V CDR1 and CDR2: SGDLS, YYNGEE. Trimming took 0 bases from V and 5 from J, leaving 14 bases between them. CDR3 sequence reads: CASSVGVAGRTGELFF. The CDR3 DNA sequence: TGTGCCAGCAGCGTAGGCGTGGCAGGGCGGACCGGGGAGCTGTTTTTT.

The CDR3: CASSVGQRQGLTGELFF. CDR3 sequence (DNA): TGTGCCAGCAGCGTTGGTCAGAGACAGGGATTAACCGGGGAGCTGTTTTTT. V is TRBV9 and J is TRBJ2-2; 7 bases fit TRBD1. The length of the CDR3 is 17 residues. V lost 2 bases, J lost 5 bases, and 12 bases stayed unmatched. In germline, CDR1 is SGDLS, CDR2 YYNGEE.

The chain has TRBV7-6 and TRBJ2-5; 9 nucleotides match TRBD1. V shed 5 bases and J 4 bases; nucleotides not matched to a gene: 8. Germline V gene data show CDR1 as SGHVS and CDR2 as FNYEAQ. The CDR3 covers 15 residues. CDR3 sequence (DNA): TGTGCCAGCAGCGGCCGGACAGGGGCTGTAGAGACCCAGTACTTC. Translated, it gives CASSGRTGAVETQYF.

About this clone itself: An end of the junction does not agree with germline; a read error may underlie this. The rearrangement links TRBV27 to TRBJ2-1; perhaps TRBD2 as D (5 bases). CDR1 is MNHEY, CDR2 SMNVEV, per germline (reference sequence). This CDR3 is 16 amino acids long. For the CDR3, the DNA is TGTGCCAGTAGTTTATCGTACGGGGACTCCTACAATGAGCAGTTCTTC. Protein sequence: CASSLSYGDSYNEQFF.

The count of this clone is one. The genes are TRBV7-2 and TRBJ1-1, with D perhaps TRBD1 (5 bases). Looked up from germline, CDR1 is SGHTA and CDR2 is FQGNSA. The CDR3 sequence is 13 residues long. With 6 bases removed from V and 4 bases from J, the gap between germline ends came to 12 bases. The CDR3 protein is CASSSGGGTEAFF. The CDR3 DNA sequence: TGTGCCAGCAGTTCAGGTGGGGGCACTGAAGCTTTCTTT.

The CDR3 sequence: CASSPPGGARTDTQYF. The CDR3 coding sequence is TGTGCCAGCTCACCACCCGGGGGGGCGCGGACAGATACGCAGTATTTT. V gene TRBV18 combines with J gene TRBJ2-3; TRBD2 matches at 8 bases. Looked up from germline, CDR1 is KGHSH and CDR2 is LQKENI. The CDR3 has 16 amino acids. The V and J ends lost 0 bases and 3 bases, in that order; junction bases with no gene match: 5.

V usage is TRBV28 and J usage is TRBJ2-7; 10 positions agree with TRBD2. In germline, CDR1 is MDHEN, CDR2 SYDVKM. This CDR3 spans 14 amino acids. J was trimmed by 6 bases and V by 3 bases; bases with no gene match: 5. In DNA form, the CDR3 reads TGTGCCAGCAGTTTGGCTAGCGGGAGCAGCGAGCAGTACTTC. Its protein is CASSLASGSSEQYF. Together with reference TRBV28 and TRBJ2-7, the CDR3 gives the full variable domain: DVKVTQSSRYLVKRTGEKVFLECVQDMDHENMFWYRQDPGLGLRLIYFSYDVKMKEKGDIPEGYSVSREKKERFSLILESASTNQTSMYLCASSLASGSSEQYFGPGTRLTVT.

This sequence joins TRBV27 and TRBJ2-5; the D gene is possibly TRBD1 (5 bases). Germline-derived CDR1 and CDR2 are MNHEY and SMNVEV (reference sequence). V lost 2 bases and J 7 bases, leaving 17 bases between the germline ends. This CDR3 contains 15 residues. This CDR3 reads CASSLGRVPRATQYF. CDR3 sequence (DNA): TGTGCCAGCAGTTTAGGCAGGGTACCAAGGGCGACCCAGTACTTC.

This clone was counted once. The chain is built from TRBV6-1 and TRBJ1-1, with TRBD1 matching 9 bases. V shed 5 bases and J 7 bases; nucleotides not matched to a gene: 11. Germline values: CDR1 MNHNS, CDR2 SASEGT. CDR3 length equals 15 residues. CDR3 coding DNA: TGTGCCAGCAGTAAGGGACGGGACAGGGAACTTGAAGCTTTCTTT. Translation gives CASSKGRDRELEAFF.

This clone was seen only once. This chain uses TRBV5-5 with TRBJ1-1; D is unresolved. Trimming removed 2 bases at V and 3 bases at J, with 8 bases between. Per germline, CDR1 SGHKS and CDR2 YYEKEE (reference sequence). The CDR3 is 13 amino acids. The DNA of the CDR3 is TGTGCCAGCAGCTTCGGGGTGGACACTGAAGCTTTCTTT. Translation gives CASSFGVDTEAFF.

The chain uses TRBV29-1 and TRBJ2-7, with TRBD2 matching 9 bases. The germline gives CDR1 SQVTM, CDR2 ANQGSEA. CDR3 length: 13 residues. Unmatched junction bases numbered 4, after V lost 5 bases and J lost 2 bases. CDR3 DNA: TGCAGCGTTTCGACTAGCGGTACCTACGAGCAGTACTTC. Its protein is CSVSTSGTYEQYF.

CDR3 coding DNA: TGCGCCAGCAGCCTAGCGGGAATAGTTGGTCGAGAGACCCAGTACTTC. It specifies CASSLAGIVGRETQYF. The chain is built from TRBV4-1 and TRBJ2-5, with 8 bases fitting TRBD2. The ends lost 4 bases at V and 4 bases at J; junction bases unmatched: 11. Germline CDR1 and CDR2: MGHRA and YSYEKL. The CDR3 runs 16 residues.

This chain joins TRBV19 and TRBJ1-2; the D is unclear. The CDR3 contains 15 residues. The V gene's germline CDR1 is LNHDA and CDR2 SQIVND (reference sequence). The V gene lost 2 bases and the J gene lost 4 bases, with 14 bases spanning the gap. The CDR3 DNA sequence: TGTGCCAGTAGTATATCCGGGGTCCGGGGCTATGGCTACACCTTC. Protein product: CASSISGVRGYGYTF. The variable domain in full, completed from reference TRBV19 and TRBJ1-2, reads DGGITQSPKYLFRKEGQNVTLSCEQNLNHDAMYWYRQDPGQGLRLIYYSQIVNDFQKGDIAEGYSVSREKKESFPLTVTSAQKNPTAFYLCASSISGVRGYGYTFGSGTRLTVV.

This chain connects TRBV7-9 to TRBJ1-1, with 7 bases matching TRBD1. Germline V gives CDR1 SEHNR, CDR2 FQNEAQ (reference sequence). The CDR3 contains 15 residues. V shed 5 bases and J 3 bases; nucleotides not matched to a gene: 9. Here the CDR3 reads CASSTRQGTDTEAFF. The CDR3 DNA follows: TGTGCCAGCAGCACCAGACAGGGCACGGACACTGAAGCTTTCTTT. Complete variable domain (other parts from reference TRBV7-9 and TRBJ1-1): DTGVSQNPRHKITKRGQNVTFRCDPISEHNRLYWYRQTLGQGPEFLTYFQNEAQLEKSRLLSDRFSAERPKGSFSTLEIQRTEQGDSAMYLCASSTRQGTDTEAFFGQGTRLTVV.

V usage is TRBV19 and J usage is TRBJ2-3; either TRBD1 or TRBD2 may supply D (5 bases each). CDR1 and CDR2 (germline): LNHDA, SQIVND (reference sequence). There are 15 residues in the CDR3. Deletions cut 3 bases from V and 4 bases from J, with 14 bases between. The CDR3 here is CASSMLRGQADTQYF. Here the CDR3 DNA reads TGTGCCAGTAGTATGCTGAGGGGTCAGGCAGATACGCAGTATTTT.